This note documents a single T cell receptor beta chain sequence. The CDR3 has 13 amino acids. Per germline, CDR1 MGHRA and CDR2 YSYEKL. Trimming left V 0 bases short and J 7 bases short, with 7 bases between. Amplification of TCR beta CDR3 regions used RNA as the template. The study used the HTBI primer set for a first-round RT-PCR of the TCR CDR3. MiXCR, run by TCRdb on the multiplex PCR reads, gives a single entry per CDR3 protein. The sample comprises 600,000 or so distinct CDR3 sequences, 13% to 15% of which are singletons, and roughly 6.9% rests with the top ten. The data are from a study of T cells in Graves' hyperthyroidism and ophthalmopathy. Ophthalmopathy patients all had a Clinical Activity Score of at least 3, a NOSPECS grade of at least 4 and disease under 3 months old.

This sequence originates from a woman aged 18 to 35 with Graves' ophthalmopathy. The chain recombines TRBV4-1 with TRBJ2-4; tentative D call: TRBD2 (5 bases). Input material: blood. CDR3 in amino acids: CASSQDRENIQYF. The CDR3, as DNA: TGCGCCAGCAGCCAAGATAGGGAGAACATTCAGTACTTC.